This T cell receptor (beta chain) was found in a study of Graves' ophthalmopathy and Graves' hyperthyroidism. The germline V gene encodes CDR1 LNHNV and CDR2 YYDKDF (reference sequence). The CDR3 has 13 residues. About this clonotype: Its antigen is unidentified. The CDR3 does not close with the conserved phenylalanine or tryptophan, likely indicating a read error.

Hyperthyroidism in these 18- to 65-year-old patients was newly diagnosed, lasting under 2 months. Serum thyroxine and TRAb, along with clinical symptoms, thyroid ultrasound and orbital computed tomography, were what diagnosis relied on. For repertoire sequencing, the TCR beta CDR3 regions were amplified from RNA transcripts. HTBI primers primed a first-round RT-PCR, and a second-round multiplex PCR followed. One entry per CDR3 protein results from TCRdb running MiXCR on the multiplex PCR reads. This sample has some 1.1 million distinct CDR3 sequences; roughly 35% occur once, and the top ten carry around 10%. Study-level findings and limits: Ophthalmopathy progression cases were predicted by the model with roughly 70% sensitivity and almost 75% specificity. A 13-signature model separated ophthalmopathy from stable hyperthyroidism, roughly 86% sensitivity, around 78% specificity.

The chain joins TRBV15 to TRBJ1-2; 10 bases map to TRBD1. This sequence was found in an adult man with Graves' hyperthyroidism. The sequencing input was peripheral blood or thyroid tissue (not recorded which). The CDR3 DNA reads TGTGCCACCAGGAGAGACAGGGGGCTTGGCTACACCTGC. Residues: CATRRDRGLGYTC.